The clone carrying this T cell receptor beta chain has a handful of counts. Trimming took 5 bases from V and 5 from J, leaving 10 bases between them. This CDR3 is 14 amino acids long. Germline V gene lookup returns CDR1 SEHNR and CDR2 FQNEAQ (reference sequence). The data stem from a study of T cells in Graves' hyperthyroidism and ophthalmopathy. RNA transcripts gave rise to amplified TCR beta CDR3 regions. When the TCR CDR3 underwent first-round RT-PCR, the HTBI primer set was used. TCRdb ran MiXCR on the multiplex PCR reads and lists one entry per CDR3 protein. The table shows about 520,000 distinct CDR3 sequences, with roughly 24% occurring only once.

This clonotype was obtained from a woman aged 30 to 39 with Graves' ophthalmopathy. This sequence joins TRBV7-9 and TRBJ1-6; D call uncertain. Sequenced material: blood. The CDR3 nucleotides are TGTGCCAGCAGCCATGAACAGAATAATTCACCCCTCCACTTT. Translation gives CASSHEQNNSPLHF.